This entry lists 27 T cell receptor beta chains sequenced from one sample in a study of T cell responses to AZD1222 COVID-19 vaccine. Method: immunoSEQ multiplex PCR; TCRdb's copy keeps in-frame clones and lacks some. The sample yields 110,000 or so clones, around 83% seen once. The input for sequencing was peripheral blood, taken 28 days after the second AZD1222 dose. The receptor set was obtained from an adult who received the AZD1222 COVID-19 vaccine.

This sequence joins TRBV9 and TRBJ2-5, with 12 bases matching TRBD2. There are 15 residues in the CDR3. The junction had 5 bases not matched to a gene; V was cut back by 3 bases and J by 5 bases. Per germline, CDR1 SGDLS and CDR2 YYNGEE. The CDR3 sequence is CASSARTSGAETQYF. For the CDR3, the DNA is TGTGCCAGCAGCGCAAGGACTAGCGGGGCTGAGACCCAGTACTTC. The complete variable domain, with remaining parts taken from reference TRBV9 and TRBJ2-5, reads DSGVTQTPKHLITATGQRVTLRCSPRSGDLSVYWYQQSLDQGLQFLIQYYNGEERAKGNILERFSAQQFPDLHSELNLSSLELGDSALYFCASSARTSGAETQYFGPGTRLLVL.

The count of this clone is one. This chain uses TRBV6-5 with TRBJ2-4, with 7 bases aligning to TRBD1. The CDR3 is made up of 16 amino acids. The J segment lost 5 bases and the V segment lost 4 bases, leaving 11 bases of the junction unmatched. Germline V lookup: CDR1 MNHEY, CDR2 SVGAGI. The CDR3 protein is CASSFRLDRSENIQYF. The CDR3 DNA follows: TGTGCCAGCAGTTTCCGTCTGGACAGGTCCGAAAACATTCAGTACTTC.

The chain is built from TRBV11-2 and TRBJ2-5; D is possibly TRBD2 (6 bases). This CDR3 region has 15 residues. V was pared by 0 bases and J by 2 bases, with 10 bases between. Germline CDR1 SGHAT, CDR2 FQNNGV. The CDR3 nucleotides are TGTGCCAGCAGCTTAGATTGGAGGGAGCAAGAGACCCAGTACTTC. The encoded protein is CASSLDWREQETQYF.

This clone was seen a handful of times. The V and J genes are TRBV2 and TRBJ1-6; the D gene is possibly TRBD1 (6 bases). The germline V gene has CDR1 SNHLY and CDR2 FYNNEI. The CDR3 is 13 amino acids. Trimming stripped 7 bases from V and 10 bases from J, with 14 bases between. DNA of the CDR3: TGTGCCAGCAAGTGGGGGGCTAGGTCACCCCTCCACTTT. It encodes CASKWGARSPLHF. The full variable domain, completed using reference TRBV2 and TRBJ1-6, is EPEVTQTPSHQVTQMGQEVILRCVPISNHLYFYWYRQILGQKVEFLVSFYNNEISEKSEIFDDQFSVERPDGSNFTLKIRSTKLEDSAMYFCASKWGARSPLHFGNGTRLTVT.

The J gene is TRBJ1-4, the V gene TRBV5-8, with D unresolved. CDR3 size: 14 residues. CDR1 and CDR2 (germline): SGHTS, YDEGEE. V dropped 0 bases and J dropped 4 bases, with 7 bases sitting between them. The CDR3 nucleotides are TGTGCCAGCAGCTTGGGACTGAATAATGAAAAACTGTTTTTT. Translated: CASSLGLNNEKLFF.

The rearrangement links TRBV28 to TRBJ2-5; D gene uncertain. Trimming cost V 4 bases and J 0 bases, with 3 bases left between them. In germline, CDR1 is MDHEN, CDR2 SYDVKM. The CDR3 length is 12 residues. In nucleotides, the CDR3 is TGTGCCAGCAGTTCGGACCAAGAGACCCAGTACTTC. This codes for CASSSDQETQYF.

The chain employs TRBV28 and TRBJ1-6; 7 bases map to TRBD1. V trimming: 3 bases; J trimming: 7 bases; junction bases outside the gene matches: 3. Germline-derived CDR1 and CDR2 are MDHEN and SYDVKM. CDR3 length: 14 residues. The CDR3 loop is CASSFPDRNSPLHF. The CDR3 DNA reads TGTGCCAGCAGTTTCCCGGACAGGAATTCACCCCTCCACTTT. Full variable domain (rest looked up from reference TRBV28 and TRBJ1-6): DVKVTQSSRYLVKRTGEKVFLECVQDMDHENMFWYRQDPGLGLRLIYFSYDVKMKEKGDIPEGYSVSREKKERFSLILESASTNQTSMYLCASSFPDRNSPLHFGNGTRLTVT.

This clone was seen a single time. The chain is built from TRBV5-8 and TRBJ2-2; TRBD1 agrees at 8 bases. The CDR3 consists of 16 residues. The ends lost 7 bases at V and 1 base at J; junction bases unmatched: 9. Germline assignment: CDR1 SGHTS and CDR2 YDEGEE. The CDR3: CASGDRGSKNTGELFF. The DNA of the CDR3 is TGTGCCAGCGGTGACAGGGGATCCAAGAACACCGGGGAGCTGTTTTTT. Looking up the rest from reference TRBV5-8 and TRBJ2-2 gives the full variable domain: EAGVTQSPTHLIKTRGQQATLRCSPISGHTSVYWYQQALGLGLQFLLWYDEGEERNRGNFPPRFSGRQFPNYSSELNVNALELEDSALYLCASGDRGSKNTGELFFGEGSRLTVL.

V is TRBV5-4 and J is TRBJ2-3; the match to TRBD1 covers 7 bases. The V gene's germline CDR1 is SGHNT and CDR2 YYREEE (reference sequence). The CDR3 loop spans 15 amino acids. Unmatched junction bases numbered 8, after V lost 5 bases and J lost 2 bases. CDR3 protein: CASRTTGVSTDTQYF. The CDR3 DNA is TGTGCCAGCAGGACAACAGGGGTTTCCACAGATACGCAGTATTTT.

CDR3 residues: CASSDRGVYNGYTF. The DNA of the CDR3 is TGTGCCAGCAGTGACAGAGGGGTCTACAATGGCTACACCTTC. The V call is TRBV6-1, the J call TRBJ1-2; possibly TRBD1 for D (5 bases). V was trimmed by 3 bases and J by 6 bases, leaving 14 bases between them. Germline assignment: CDR1 MNHNS and CDR2 SASEGT. The CDR3 runs 14 residues.

The chain joins TRBV6-5 to TRBJ2-7; possibly TRBD1 or TRBD2 for D (6 bases each). In germline, CDR1 is MNHEY, CDR2 SVGAGI. Trimming took 5 bases from V and 6 from J, leaving 11 bases between them. This CDR3 region has 12 residues. CDR3 in amino acids: CASSRGGGEQYF. The CDR3 nucleotides read TGTGCCAGCAGTCGAGGGGGAGGCGAGCAGTACTTC.

The rearrangement uses TRBV9 and TRBJ1-4; no clear D gene. Germline loops: CDR1 SGDLS, CDR2 YYNGEE. The CDR3 contains 15 residues. V shed 1 base and J shed 3 bases, with 10 bases lying between them. CDR3 DNA: TGTGCCAGCAGCGTAAATGGGCAGCCTAATGAAAAACTGTTTTTT. Translating gives CASSVNGQPNEKLFF.

The chain joins TRBV24-1 to TRBJ1-6; D gene unclear. The CDR3 runs to 14 residues. Trimming left V 6 bases short and J 4 bases short, with 9 bases between. CDR1 and CDR2 (germline): KGHDR, SFDVKD. As DNA, the CDR3 is TGTGCCACCAGTAACGGAGGGTATAATTCACCCCTCCACTTT. Its protein product is CATSNGGYNSPLHF.

In its sample, this clone was seen a few times. The chain joins TRBV7-9 to TRBJ1-1; TRBD1 matches 7 bases. V trimming: 5 bases; J trimming: 0 bases; junction bases outside the gene matches: 12. The germline V gene has CDR1 SEHNR and CDR2 FQNEAQ (reference sequence). This CDR3 is 17 amino acids long. The CDR3 DNA reads as TGTGCCAGCAGCCCGCCCCTGCGGCAGGGGGTGAACACTGAAGCTTTCTTT. Amino acid sequence: CASSPPLRQGVNTEAFF.

V is TRBV30 and J is TRBJ1-6; D gene ambiguous. The CDR3 totals 12 residues. Looked up from germline, CDR1 is GTSNPN and CDR2 is SVGIG (reference sequence). With 5 bases removed from V and 8 bases from J, the gap between germline ends came to 10 bases. The CDR3 DNA sequence: TGTGCCTGGGCCATGCTCCATTCACCCCTCCACTTT. This sequence encodes CAWAMLHSPLHF.

CDR3 residues: CASTSFGNEQFF. CDR3 sequence (DNA): TGTGCCAGTACCTCATTTGGGAATGAGCAGTTCTTC. The rearrangement joins TRBV5-4 to TRBJ2-1; D remains ambiguous. The CDR3 is 12 residues long. V dropped 8 bases and J dropped 7 bases, with 13 bases sitting between them. CDR1 is SGHNT and CDR2 is YYREEE in the germline V gene (reference sequence).

The V and J genes are TRBV19 and TRBJ1-4; 10 bases align to TRBD1. Germline CDR1 and CDR2: LNHDA and SQIVND (reference sequence). V shed 9 bases and J 6 bases; nucleotides not matched to a gene: 4. The CDR3 totals 13 residues. DNA of the CDR3: TGTGCCAGCAGGACAGGGGGGGATGAAAAACTGTTTTTT. Encoded protein: CASRTGGDEKLFF.

The chain links TRBV27 to TRBJ2-1, with D unclear. The V gene lost 1 base and the J gene lost 6 bases, with 1 base spanning the gap. The CDR3 loop spans 11 amino acids. Germline V CDR1 and CDR2: MNHEY, SMNVEV (reference sequence). The CDR3 DNA sequence: TGTGCCAGCAGTTTATTCAATGAGCAGTTCTTC. Translation gives CASSLFNEQFF.

The chain recombines TRBV5-6 with TRBJ2-7; 7 bases line up with TRBD1. Trimming removed 0 bases from V and 4 bases from J; junction bases left unmatched: 7. CDR1 and CDR2 (germline): SGHDT, YYEEEE. The CDR3 consists of 15 residues. CDR3 nucleotides: TGTGCCAGCAGCTTGGTCCCCGGGACAGCTTACGAGCAGTACTTC. Translated: CASSLVPGTAYEQYF. Full variable domain (rest looked up from reference TRBV5-6 and TRBJ2-7): DAGVTQSPTHLIKTRGQQVTLRCSPKSGHDTVSWYQQALGQGPQFIFQYYEEEERQRGNFPDRFSGHQFPNYSSELNVNALLLGDSALYLCASSLVPGTAYEQYFGPGTRLTVT.

The chain has TRBV2 and TRBJ1-1; D is possibly TRBD1 (5 bases). CDR1 is SNHLY and CDR2 is FYNNEI in the germline V gene. CDR3 length: 11 residues. Trimming removed 7 bases from V and 8 bases from J, with 11 bases in between. Here the CDR3 reads CASTTGQEAFF. The DNA of the CDR3 is TGTGCCAGCACGACGGGGCAGGAAGCTTTCTTT.

This sequence joins TRBV29-1 and TRBJ1-2; possibly TRBD1 for D (5 bases). The CDR3 has 12 residues. The V gene's germline CDR1 is SQVTM and CDR2 ANQGSEA. Trimming took off 6 bases at V and 5 bases at J, with 13 bases between the two ends. CDR3 region: CSVNGADYGYTF. The CDR3 nucleotides read TGCAGCGTCAACGGGGCAGATTATGGCTACACCTTC.

The V gene is TRBV27, the J gene TRBJ1-4; the match to TRBD1 covers 7 bases. CDR1 MNHEY and CDR2 SMNVEV come from the germline V gene (reference sequence). The CDR3 runs to 15 residues. The V and J ends lost 5 bases and 3 bases, in that order; junction bases with no gene match: 6. The CDR3 DNA follows: TGTGCCAGCAGTCACTACAGGGGCGCTAATGAAAAACTGTTTTTT. Encoded protein: CASSHYRGANEKLFF.

This sequence joins TRBV12-2 and TRBJ2-4; TRBD1 is the table's D call, not checked against the DNA. TRBV12-2 is annotated as a pseudogene. This CDR3 contains 16 residues. The CDR3 coding sequence is TGTGCAAGTCGCTTAGCAACAGGGGTAGCCAAAAACATTCAGTACTTC. It codes for CASRLATGVAKNIQYF.

The rearrangement links TRBV4-1 to TRBJ2-7, with 8 positions matching TRBD2. The CDR3 loop spans 15 amino acids. Losses at the gene ends were 0 bases for V and 3 bases for J; bases not matched to a gene: 4. Germline-derived CDR1 and CDR2 are MGHRA and YSYEKL. The CDR3 coding sequence is TGCGCCAGCAGCCAAGATAGAACTAGCGGCTACGAGCAGTACTTC. It is translated as CASSQDRTSGYEQYF.

Written as DNA, the CDR3 is TGCGCCAGCAGCCTAACAACGGTGGACATTGGAAACACCATATATTTT. Its translation is CASSLTTVDIGNTIYF. The chain is built from TRBV4-3 and TRBJ1-3; a possible D gene is TRBD1 (5 bases). The V and J ends lost 4 bases and 3 bases respectively, with 16 bases between them. The germline V gene encodes CDR1 LGHNA and CDR2 YSLEER. There are 16 residues in the CDR3.

V usage is TRBV5-4 and J usage is TRBJ2-3, with unresolved D. The CDR3 covers 13 residues. Trimming removed 2 bases from V and 2 bases from J, with 6 bases in between. CDR1 and CDR2 from the germline V gene are SGHNT and YYREEE (reference sequence). The CDR3 is CASSLVSTDTQYF. CDR3 DNA: TGTGCCAGCAGCTTAGTCTCCACAGATACGCAGTATTTT.

The chain couples TRBV24-1 to TRBJ2-5; TRBD2 matches at 12 bases. Per the germline V gene, CDR1 is KGHDR and CDR2 is SFDVKD. V trimming: 9 bases; J trimming: 7 bases; junction bases outside the gene matches: 14. The CDR3 covers 16 residues. The CDR3 DNA reads TGTGCCACCGCGTTTGGGGCTAGCGGGAGGGAGGCGACCCAGTACTTC. Translating it yields CATAFGASGREATQYF.